These 11 T cell receptor beta chains were sequenced from one sample in a study of T cell responses to AZD1222 COVID-19 vaccine. The repertoire was sequenced with immunoSEQ multiplex PCR; TCRdb's copy has only in-frame clones and lacks some. In the table there are approximately 160,000 clones, approximately 90% of which are singletons. The material was peripheral blood, obtained 28 days after the second AZD1222 dose. All receptors derive from an adult who received the AZD1222 COVID-19 vaccine.

This rearrangement joins TRBV18 to TRBJ1-2, with D unresolved. Deletions cut 6 bases from V and 4 bases from J, with 21 bases between. CDR3 size: 16 residues. Germline CDR1 is KGHSH and CDR2 is LQKENI. CDR3 nucleotides: TGTGCCAGCTCGCCCCGTAGGGCAGCGAATATCTATGGCTACACCTTC. Translation gives CASSPRRAANIYGYTF.

V and J are TRBV7-9 and TRBJ1-1; D gene unclear. This CDR3 is built from 11 residues. Germline lookup yields CDR1 SEHNR and CDR2 FQNEAQ (reference sequence). Between the trimmed V and J ends, which lost 5 bases and 6 bases, there was a span of 7 bases. CDR3 sequence reads: CASSGTAEAFF. The CDR3 DNA sequence: TGTGCCAGCAGCGGAACCGCTGAAGCTTTCTTT.

The chain uses TRBV7-9 and TRBJ1-6; the D is unclear. Trimming stripped 5 bases from V and 3 bases from J, with 11 bases between. Germline V gives CDR1 SEHNR, CDR2 FQNEAQ (reference sequence). The length of the CDR3 is 15 residues. Here the CDR3 DNA reads TGTGCCAGCAGCGATGGACTCAGCTATAATTCACCCCTCCACTTT. Its translation is CASSDGLSYNSPLHF.

V usage is TRBV6-5 and J usage is TRBJ1-1; D is unclear. Trimming took 0 bases from V and 5 from J, leaving 7 bases between them. The CDR3 is 13 residues long. Germline CDR1 reads MNHEY; CDR2 reads SVGAGI. CDR3 loop: CASSYSISTEAFF. The DNA of the CDR3 is TGTGCCAGCAGTTACTCGATTAGTACTGAAGCTTTCTTT.

The chain employs TRBV2 and TRBJ1-2, with 9 bases fitting TRBD1. The CDR3 is 15 amino acids. With 6 bases clipped from V and 5 bases from J, the junction kept 10 bases outside the gene matches. Germline-derived CDR1 and CDR2 are SNHLY and FYNNEI. The CDR3 nucleotides are TGTGCCAGCAGCTCTCGACAGGGGGTGGCATATGGCTACACCTTC. Protein product: CASSSRQGVAYGYTF. Filled out from reference TRBV2 and TRBJ1-2, the complete variable domain reads EPEVTQTPSHQVTQMGQEVILRCVPISNHLYFYWYRQILGQKVEFLVSFYNNEISEKSEIFDDQFSVERPDGSNFTLKIRSTKLEDSAMYFCASSSRQGVAYGYTFGSGTRLTVV.

Comment on this clone: Distinct nucleotide sequences in the sample also encode this CDR3. V and J are TRBV6-5 and TRBJ1-2, with TRBD1 identical over 11 bases. The CDR3 covers 15 residues. V gave up 6 bases and J gave up 3 bases; unmatched junction bases: 6. CDR1 and CDR2 (germline): MNHEY, SVGAGI. The DNA for the CDR3 is TGTGCCAGCAGAGGACAGGGGGCTTCTGACTATGGCTACACCTTC. This gives the protein CASRGQGASDYGYTF.

The genes are TRBV19 and TRBJ1-2, with D tentatively TRBD1 (6 bases). Trimming pared 4 bases from V and 1 base from J, leaving 16 bases between. CDR1 and CDR2 from the germline V gene are LNHDA and SQIVND (reference sequence). This CDR3 spans 16 amino acids. DNA of the CDR3: TGTGCCAGTAGTACCTCCGGGACATATGTTAACTATGGCTACACCTTC. Translated, it gives CASSTSGTYVNYGYTF.

The gene calls are TRBV5-6 and TRBJ1-2; D call uncertain. This CDR3 is built from 11 residues. V shed 1 base and J shed 7 bases, with 5 bases lying between them. Germline CDR1 SGHDT, CDR2 YYEEEE. CDR3: CASSLRGGYTF. The CDR3 DNA follows: TGTGCCAGCAGCTTGCGGGGTGGCTACACCTTC.

The chain uses TRBV2 and TRBJ1-1; D is unclear. Germline loops: CDR1 SNHLY, CDR2 FYNNEI. The length of the CDR3 is 14 residues. V was cut by 6 bases and J by 1 base, with 12 bases left in between. This chain's CDR3 is CASRFTAKNTEAFF. The DNA of the CDR3 is TGTGCCAGCAGGTTTACGGCCAAGAACACTGAAGCTTTCTTT.

The chain's CDR3 is CAGGQAIQGEQFF. DNA of the CDR3: TGTGCCGGCGGACAGGCCATCCAGGGTGAGCAGTTCTTC. The chain has TRBV2 and TRBJ2-1, with 7 bases fitting TRBD1. V trimming: 11 bases; J trimming: 9 bases; junction bases outside the gene matches: 13. In germline, CDR1 is SNHLY, CDR2 FYNNEI. The CDR3 loop spans 13 amino acids.

V gene TRBV29-1 combines with J gene TRBJ1-2; D is perhaps TRBD1 (5 bases). Trimming stripped 7 bases from V and 4 bases from J, with 13 bases between. Germline CDR1 is SQVTM and CDR2 is ANQGSEA. The CDR3 is made up of 12 amino acids. The DNA of the CDR3 is TGCAGCGCCGGGGACCCACTCTATGGCTACACCTTC. Encoded protein: CSAGDPLYGYTF. The full variable domain, rest sourced from reference TRBV29-1 and TRBJ1-2, is SAVISQKPSRDICQRGTSLTIQCQVDSQVTMMFWYRQQPGQSLTLIATANQGSEATYESGFVIDKFPISRPNLTFSTLTVSNMSPEDSSIYLCSAGDPLYGYTFGSGTRLTVV.